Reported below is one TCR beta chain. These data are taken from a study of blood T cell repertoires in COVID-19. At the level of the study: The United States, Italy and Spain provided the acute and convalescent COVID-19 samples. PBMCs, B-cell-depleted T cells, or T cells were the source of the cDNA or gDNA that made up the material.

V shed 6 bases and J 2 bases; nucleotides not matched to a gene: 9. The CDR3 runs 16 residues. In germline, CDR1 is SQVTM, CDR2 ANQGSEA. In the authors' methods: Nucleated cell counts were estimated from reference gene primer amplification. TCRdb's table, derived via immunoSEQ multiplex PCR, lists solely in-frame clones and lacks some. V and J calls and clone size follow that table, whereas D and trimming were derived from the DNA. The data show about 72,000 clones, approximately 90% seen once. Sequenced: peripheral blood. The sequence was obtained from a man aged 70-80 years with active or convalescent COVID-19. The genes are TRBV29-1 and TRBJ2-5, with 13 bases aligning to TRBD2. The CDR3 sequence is CSVGTGTSGKQETQYF. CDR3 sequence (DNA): TGCAGCGTCGGCACCGGGACTAGCGGGAAACAAGAGACCCAGTACTTC.